The clone carrying this T cell receptor (beta chain) was detected only a few times. Its antigen is as yet unknown. The method was immunoSEQ multiplex PCR; TCRdb's version includes in-frame clones alone and lacks a portion of them. Counted here are approximately 80,000 clones, roughly nine tenths occurring once; the ten biggest clones make up 30% to 35%. These data belong to a study of T cell responses to AZD1222 COVID-19 vaccine. Study-wide context: Second doses that came at about 4 or about 12 weeks were put together.

Broader study findings: The CD4 TCRs associated with vaccination extended across spike and predominated at 160-218 and 743-854. Clonal diversity was possibly underestimated, and white British individuals and females predominated among donors. A reported finding is that nearly half of spike-specific TCRs target unmutated variant regions.

The CDR3 runs 16 residues. J gave up 2 bases and V 3 bases, and 8 bases lay outside the gene matches. CDR1 is SGDLS and CDR2 is YYNGEE in the germline V gene. The chain is built from TRBV9 and TRBJ1-3; 7 bases are a match to TRBD1. The origin of this receptor is an adult in good health. Here the sequenced sample was peripheral blood, taken on day 0 of AZD1222 vaccination. CDR3 sequence reads: CASSASPTGAGNTIYF. The DNA for the CDR3 is TGTGCCAGCAGCGCCAGCCCTACAGGGGCTGGAAACACCATATATTTT.